Each of the 9 T cell receptor beta chains below was sequenced from the same sample in a study of blood T cells in healthy people across ages. A second about 6 to 11 cycle PCR used barcoded and J-beta primers. MiXCR, run by TCRdb on the 5' RACE reads, gives a single entry per CDR3 protein. The table includes more than 550,000 distinct CDR3 sequences, approximately 21% detected once. The specimen was blood. These receptor sequences come from a man aged 70-80 years in good health.

In its sample, this clonotype was seen many times. The chain couples TRBV12-3 or TRBV12-4 to TRBJ2-3, with D uncertain. V shed 7 bases and J shed 0 bases, with 11 bases lying between them. This CDR3 comprises 14 residues. The CDR3 protein is CASTMGYSTDTQYF. CDR3 in DNA: TGTGCCAGCACAATGGGGTATAGCACAGATACGCAGTATTTT.

This chain connects TRBV20-1 to TRBJ2-3; D not resolved. Germline V gives CDR1 DFQATT, CDR2 SNEGSKA (reference sequence). V dropped 6 bases and J dropped 6 bases, with 19 bases sitting between them. The CDR3 contains 14 residues. Here the CDR3 reads CSAKNHGYSDTQYF. CDR3 coding DNA: TGCAGTGCCAAGAATCATGGTTACTCGGATACGCAGTATTTT.

This clonotype was observed a few times. V usage is TRBV7-9 and J usage is TRBJ2-1; possible D gene TRBD2, 5 bases. Germline V CDR1 and CDR2: SEHNR, FQNEAQ (reference sequence). CDR3 length: 12 residues. The V end lost 5 bases, the J end lost 15 bases, and 17 bases lay between the germline ends. The CDR3 region is CASSPAWGAAFF. The CDR3 DNA reads as TGTGCCAGCAGCCCCGCTTGGGGAGCGGCGTTCTTC.

The chain recombines TRBV7-2 with TRBJ2-5; 7 bases align to TRBD2. The J call may not be correct, given that the DNA end is closer to TRBJ2-1. Germline loops: CDR1 SGHTA, CDR2 FQGNSA. The CDR3 contains 14 residues. Written as DNA, the CDR3 is TGTGCCAGCAGCTTGCGACTAGCCGGGTCTGAGCAGTTCTTC. Protein: CASSLRLAGSEQFF.

This clonotype showed up just a few times. V and J are TRBV9 and TRBJ1-3; 10 nucleotides agree with TRBD1. Germline V gives CDR1 SGDLS, CDR2 YYNGEE. The CDR3 extends over 15 amino acids. Losses at the gene ends were 1 base for V and 3 bases for J; bases not matched to a gene: 1. The CDR3, as DNA: TGTGCCAGCAGCGTATGGGACAGGGGTGGAAACACCATATATTTT. Its translation is CASSVWDRGGNTIYF.

The chain recombines TRBV9 with TRBJ2-5; 10 bases map to TRBD2. CDR1 is SGDLS and CDR2 is YYNGEE in the germline V gene. The CDR3 extends over 19 amino acids. After removal of 2 bases from V and 2 bases from J, the junction contained 15 bases not matched to a gene. In DNA, the CDR3 is TGTGCCAGCAGCGTGGCGCCAGCGGGAGGGCCTTTGCGTCAAGAGACCCAGTACTTC. Its translation is CASSVAPAGGPLRQETQYF.

As for this clonotype: This sequence may be a read error, since a much larger clone differs from it by one base. The rearrangement uses TRBV7-8 and TRBJ1-1; TRBD1 matches 7 bases. Germline CDR1 is SGHVS and CDR2 is FQNEAQ. The length of the CDR3 is 11 residues. J gave up 14 bases and V 5 bases, and 8 bases lay outside the gene matches. The DNA of the CDR3 is TGTGCCAGCAGCCAAGAGGGACAGCCGTTCTTT. This codes for CASSQEGQPFF.

This clonotype has only a few counts. The chain couples TRBV7-8 to TRBJ2-2, with 8 bases fitting TRBD2. The CDR3 has 16 residues. With 1 base clipped from V and 4 bases from J, the junction kept 5 bases outside the gene matches. Germline values: CDR1 SGHVS, CDR2 FQNEAQ. CDR3 protein: CASSLGAGGVTGELFF. In nucleotides, the CDR3 is TGTGCCAGCAGCTTAGGGGCGGGAGGAGTCACCGGGGAGCTGTTTTTT.

In this sample, this clonotype turned up a few times. The rearrangement uses TRBV5-1 and TRBJ2-1; tentatively, D is TRBD1 or TRBD2 (5 bases each). Trimming took off 4 bases at V and 7 bases at J, with 24 bases between the two ends. CDR1 SGHRS and CDR2 YFSETQ come from the germline V gene. This CDR3 is 17 amino acids long. The CDR3: CASSKGPSAPPTNEQFF. The CDR3 DNA sequence: TGCGCCAGCAGCAAGGGACCCTCCGCACCCCCCACGAATGAGCAGTTCTTC.